This entry lists 15 T cell receptor beta chains sequenced from one sample in a study of T cells expressing NK-cell markers. From its re-call of the 5' RACE reads, TCRdb lists each CDR3 protein once, without DNA. Recorded for this sample: 120,000 to 150,000 distinct CDR3 sequences. Sequenced sample: blood T cells: a sorted CD56 or NKG2C T cell subset, CD4+ or CD8+ T cells, or bulk PBMC T cells (not recorded which). The origin of the receptors is a man aged 18 to 29 in good health.

The chain is built from TRBV4-2 and TRBJ2-5; TCRdb designates TRBD1, a call that cannot be tested without DNA. The CDR3 has 22 amino acids. Germline-derived CDR1 and CDR2 are LGHNA and YNFKEQ. The CDR3: CASSPLKRGGQRHTSRQETQYF.

This chain links TRBV3-1 with TRBJ2-6; TCRdb's D gene call, TRBD1, goes unchecked for lack of DNA. The CDR3 consists of 20 residues. Germline V gene data show CDR1 as LGHDT and CDR2 as YNNKEL (reference sequence). The CDR3 loop is CASSQDGWQGVLSGANVLTF.

The chain carries TRBV29-1 and TRBJ2-5; TCRdb outputs TRBD1, but without DNA this stays unchecked. The CDR3 loop spans 14 amino acids. Germline CDR1 reads SQVTM; CDR2 reads ANQGSEA. CDR3 sequence: CSAVEGRAQETQYF.

The chain links TRBV23-1 to TRBJ1-4; TCRdb returns TRBD1, unconfirmable since there is no DNA. TRBV23-1 qualifies as an ORF whose function is uncertain. CDR3 size: 16 residues. Here the CDR3 reads CASSPPLGTGDRKLFF.

This chain connects TRBV12-3 or TRBV12-4 to TRBJ2-7; the D call of TRBD1 rests on TCRdb alone, since no DNA is present to check it. CDR3 length: 11 residues. This chain's CDR3 is CAVGSQAEQYF.

V is TRBV30 and J is TRBJ2-5; TCRdb picks TRBD1, but there is no DNA to check that call. Germline lookup yields CDR1 GTSNPN and CDR2 SVGIG (reference sequence). The CDR3 is made up of 12 amino acids. The CDR3 protein is CAWEGDRHNQYF. The variable domain in full, with the rest retrieved from reference TRBV30 and TRBJ2-5, is SQTIHQWPATLVQPVGSPLSLECTVEGTSNPNLYWYRQAAGRGLQLLFYSVGIGQISSEVPQNLSASRPQDRQFILSSKKLLLSDSGFYLCAWEGDRHNQYFGPGTRLLVL.

The chain uses TRBV6-6 and TRBJ2-3; the TCRdb D gene call, TRBD1, has no DNA to confirm it. The germline V gene encodes CDR1 MNHNY and CDR2 SVGAGI (reference sequence). The CDR3 length is 13 residues. The CDR3 loop is CATRQGLADTQYF.

The rearrangement links TRBV5-1 to TRBJ2-7; the TCRdb call, TRBD1, lacks DNA for checking. Per germline, CDR1 SGHRS and CDR2 YFSETQ. The CDR3 runs to 15 residues. CDR3 loop: CASSLRGTAPYEQYF.

V usage is TRBV6-5 and J usage is TRBJ1-3. Per germline, CDR1 MNHEY and CDR2 SVGAGI. The CDR3 has 19 residues. CDR3 sequence reads: CASSSQLGSPESWGNTIYF.

The V call is TRBV11-2, the J call TRBJ2-1; TCRdb gives TRBD2 as the D gene, but with no DNA this cannot be confirmed. Germline CDR1 SGHAT, CDR2 FQNNGV. This CDR3 has 17 residues. The CDR3 is CASSLGTGTSGKGEQFF.

The chain links TRBV7-6 to TRBJ1-4; the TCRdb D gene call, TRBD1, has no DNA to confirm it. Germline V gives CDR1 SGHVS, CDR2 FNYEAQ. CDR3 length: 15 residues. The CDR3: CASKQGASTNEKLFF. The full variable domain, with the rest looked up from reference TRBV7-6 and TRBJ1-4, is GAGVSQSPRYKVTKRGQDVALRCDPISGHVSLYWYRQALGQGPEFLTYFNYEAQQDKSGLPNDRFSAERPEGSISTLTIQRTEQRDSAMYRCASKQGASTNEKLFFGSGTQLSVL.

V gene TRBV4-3 combines with J gene TRBJ1-5. CDR3 length: 15 amino acids. In germline, CDR1 is LGHNA, CDR2 YSLEER. CDR3: CASSQDRKGLWPQHF.

The rearrangement uses TRBV6-1 and TRBJ1-2; the TCRdb call, TRBD1, lacks DNA for checking. The CDR3 spans 15 residues. Germline CDR1 is MNHNS and CDR2 is SASEGT. This chain's CDR3 is CASSTRTGGSYGYTF.

The chain has TRBV12-3 or TRBV12-4 and TRBJ2-5; with no DNA, the TCRdb D assignment of TRBD1 cannot be verified. CDR3 length equals 14 residues. This chain's CDR3 is CASSIAGEGETQYF.

This chain uses TRBV5-1 with TRBJ2-2; no DNA is available, so the TRBD2 call from TCRdb remains unchecked. Germline values: CDR1 SGHRS, CDR2 YFSETQ. The CDR3 has 18 amino acids. This CDR3 reads CASSLAGLAGLNTGELFF.